The entry below gives a single T cell receptor beta chain sequence along with its context. The antigen remains unidentified. The CDR3 is 13 residues long. Trimming left V 0 bases short and J 14 bases short, with 14 bases between. This sample was taken from a study of cytomegalovirus exposure and HLA in healthy donors. Findings of the study overall: Productive status was seen about 90% or about 30% of the time for most TCR beta V segments in an earlier analysis.

Whereas donors were nominally healthy upon sampling, unrecorded immune exposures were probable. The study ran its PCR with 60 Vbeta and 13 Jbeta primers. Only in-frame clones appear in the TCRdb table, and some are missing; sequencing was by immunoSEQ multiplex PCR. The data hold 160,000 or so clones, with approximately 86% observed a single time. This chain links TRBV23-1 with TRBJ2-1; D is perhaps TRBD1 (5 bases). TRBV23-1 is known as an ORF, though its function is uncertain. The specimen sequenced was PBMCs. The origin of this receptor is a woman between 18 and 30 years old in good health and CMV-seronegative. The chain's CDR3 is CASSQSIRAREFF. The CDR3 coding sequence is TGCGCCAGCAGTCAATCAATCAGGGCCCGCGAGTTCTTC.